Sequencing of this T cell receptor beta chain was carried out in a study of blood T cells in healthy people across ages. Study overall: For every two T cells, template switching captured about one barcoded beta molecule.

Using a J-beta primer mix together with a sample-barcoded 5' primer, a second PCR was run for roughly 6 to 12 cycles. In TCRdb, the 5' RACE reads were re-called with MiXCR into one record per CDR3 protein. The data contain more than 800,000 distinct CDR3 sequences, 29% of them singletons. In this sample, this clonotype turned up many times. The source is a woman older than 75 in good health. Material for sequencing was blood.

CDR3 coding DNA: TGCGCCAGCAGCTCAGGGACAGCAGCCTATGGCTACACCTTC. Translation: CASSSGTAAYGYTF. V and J are TRBV5-1 and TRBJ1-2; TRBD1 aligns across 7 bases. Germline values: CDR1 SGHRS, CDR2 YFSETQ. Germline trimming cut 3 bases from V and 4 bases from J; bases unmatched to any gene: 6. CDR3 length: 14 residues. The variable domain in full, completed from reference TRBV5-1 and TRBJ1-2, reads KAGVTQTPRYLIKTRGQQVTLSCSPISGHRSVSWYQQTPGQGLQFLFEYFSETQRNKGNFPGRFSGRQFSNSRSEMNVSTLELGDSALYLCASSSGTAAYGYTFGSGTRLTVV.